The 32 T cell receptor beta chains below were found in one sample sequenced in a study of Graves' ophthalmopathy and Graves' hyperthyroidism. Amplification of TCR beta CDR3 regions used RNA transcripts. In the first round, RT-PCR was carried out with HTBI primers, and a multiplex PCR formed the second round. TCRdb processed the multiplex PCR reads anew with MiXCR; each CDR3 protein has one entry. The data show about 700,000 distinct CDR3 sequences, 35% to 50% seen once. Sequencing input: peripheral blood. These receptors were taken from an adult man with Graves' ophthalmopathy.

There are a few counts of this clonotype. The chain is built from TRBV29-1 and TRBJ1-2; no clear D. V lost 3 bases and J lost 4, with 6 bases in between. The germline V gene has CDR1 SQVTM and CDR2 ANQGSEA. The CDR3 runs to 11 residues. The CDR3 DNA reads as TGCAGCGTTGAGGGCGGCTATGGCTACACCTTC. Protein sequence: CSVEGGYGYTF.

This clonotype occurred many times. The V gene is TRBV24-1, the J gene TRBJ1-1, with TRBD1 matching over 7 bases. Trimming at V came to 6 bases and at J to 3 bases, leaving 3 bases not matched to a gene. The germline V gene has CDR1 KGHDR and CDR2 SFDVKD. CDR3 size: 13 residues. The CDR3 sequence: CATSTDRHTEAFF. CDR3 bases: TGTGCCACCAGTACGGACAGGCACACTGAAGCTTTCTTT.

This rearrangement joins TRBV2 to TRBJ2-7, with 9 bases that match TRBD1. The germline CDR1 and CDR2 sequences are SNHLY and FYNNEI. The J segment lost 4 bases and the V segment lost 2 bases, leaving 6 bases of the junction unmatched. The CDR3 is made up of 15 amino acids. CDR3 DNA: TGTGCCAGCAGTGAATTTCGGACAGGGGTTTACGAGCAGTACTTC. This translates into CASSEFRTGVYEQYF. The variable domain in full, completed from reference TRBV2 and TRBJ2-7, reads EPEVTQTPSHQVTQMGQEVILRCVPISNHLYFYWYRQILGQKVEFLVSFYNNEISEKSEIFDDQFSVERPDGSNFTLKIRSTKLEDSAMYFCASSEFRTGVYEQYFGPGTRLTVT.

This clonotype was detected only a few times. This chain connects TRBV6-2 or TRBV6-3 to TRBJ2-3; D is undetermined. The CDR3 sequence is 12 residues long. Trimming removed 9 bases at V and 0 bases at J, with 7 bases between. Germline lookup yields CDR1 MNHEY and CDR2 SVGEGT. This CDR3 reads CASTGSTDTQYF. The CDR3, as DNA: TGTGCCAGTACCGGTAGCACAGATACGCAGTATTTT.

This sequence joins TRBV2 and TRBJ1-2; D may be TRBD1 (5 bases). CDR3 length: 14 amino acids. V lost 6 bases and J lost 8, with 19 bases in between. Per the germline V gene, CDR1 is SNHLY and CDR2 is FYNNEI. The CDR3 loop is CASSLAGTSGGYTF. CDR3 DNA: TGTGCCAGCAGCTTGGCCGGGACTAGCGGGGGCTACACCTTC.

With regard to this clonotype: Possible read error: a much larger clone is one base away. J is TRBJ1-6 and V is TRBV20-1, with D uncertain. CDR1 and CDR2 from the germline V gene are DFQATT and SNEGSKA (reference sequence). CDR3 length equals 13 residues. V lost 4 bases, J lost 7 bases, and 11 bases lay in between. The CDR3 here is CSAISAGNSPLHF. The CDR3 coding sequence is TGCAGTGCTATATCGGCGGGGAATTCACCCCTCCACTTT.

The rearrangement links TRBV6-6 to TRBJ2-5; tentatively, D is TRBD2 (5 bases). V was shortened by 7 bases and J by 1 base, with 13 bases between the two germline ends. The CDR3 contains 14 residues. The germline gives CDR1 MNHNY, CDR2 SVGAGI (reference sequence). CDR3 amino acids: CASNQQLAQETQYF. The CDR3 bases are TGTGCCAGCAACCAGCAGCTAGCCCAAGAGACCCAGTACTTC.

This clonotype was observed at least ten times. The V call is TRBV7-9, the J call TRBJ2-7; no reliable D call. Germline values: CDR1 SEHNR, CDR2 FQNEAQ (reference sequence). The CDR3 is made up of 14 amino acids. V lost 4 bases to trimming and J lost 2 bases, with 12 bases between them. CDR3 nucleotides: TGTGCCAGCAGCTCCAGCTCGGCCCCCTACGAGCAGTACTTC. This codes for CASSSSSAPYEQYF.

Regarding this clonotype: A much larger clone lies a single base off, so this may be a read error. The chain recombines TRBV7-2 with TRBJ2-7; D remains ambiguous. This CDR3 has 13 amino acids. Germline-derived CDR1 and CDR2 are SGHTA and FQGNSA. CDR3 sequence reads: CASSLTQPYEQCF. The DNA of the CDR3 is TGTGCCAGCAGCTTAACACAGCCCTACGAGCAGTGCTTC. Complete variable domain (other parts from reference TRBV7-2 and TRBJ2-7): GAGVSQSPSNKVTEKGKDVELRCDPISGHTALYWYRQSLGQGLEFLIYFQGNSAPDKSGLPSDRFSAERTGGSVSTLTIQRTQQEDSAVYLCASSLTQPYEQCFGPGTRLTVT.

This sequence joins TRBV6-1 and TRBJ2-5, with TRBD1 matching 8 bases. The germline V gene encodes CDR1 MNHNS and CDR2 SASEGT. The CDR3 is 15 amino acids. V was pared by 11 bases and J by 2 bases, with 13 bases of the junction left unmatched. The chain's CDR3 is CAGGGTGVLQETQYF. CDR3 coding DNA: TGTGCCGGGGGTGGGACAGGAGTACTGCAAGAGACCCAGTACTTC.

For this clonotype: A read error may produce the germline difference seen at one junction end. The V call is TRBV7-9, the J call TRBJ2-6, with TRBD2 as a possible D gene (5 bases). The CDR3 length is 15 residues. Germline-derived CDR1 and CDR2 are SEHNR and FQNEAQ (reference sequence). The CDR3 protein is CASSQAVTGANVLTF. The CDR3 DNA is TGCGCCAGCAGCCAAGCGGTGACAGGGGCCAACGTCCTGACTTTC.

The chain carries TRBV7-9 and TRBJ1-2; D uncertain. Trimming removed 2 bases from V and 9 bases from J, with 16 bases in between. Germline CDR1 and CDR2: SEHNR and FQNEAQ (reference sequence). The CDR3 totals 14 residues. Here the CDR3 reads CASSLLMAPMSYTF. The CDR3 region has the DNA TGTGCCAGCAGCTTATTAATGGCCCCTATGAGCTACACCTTC. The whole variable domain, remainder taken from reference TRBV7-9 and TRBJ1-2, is DTGVSQNPRHKITKRGQNVTFRCDPISEHNRLYWYRQTLGQGPEFLTYFQNEAQLEKSRLLSDRFSAERPKGSFSTLEIQRTEQGDSAMYLCASSLLMAPMSYTFGSGTRLTVV.

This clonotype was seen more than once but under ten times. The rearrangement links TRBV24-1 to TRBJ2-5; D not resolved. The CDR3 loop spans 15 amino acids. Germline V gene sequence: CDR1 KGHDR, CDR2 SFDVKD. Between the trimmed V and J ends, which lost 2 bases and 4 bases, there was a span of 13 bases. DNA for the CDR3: TGTGCCACCAGTGATTCGCCCAGCTTGGCAGAGACCCAGTACTTC. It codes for CATSDSPSLAETQYF.

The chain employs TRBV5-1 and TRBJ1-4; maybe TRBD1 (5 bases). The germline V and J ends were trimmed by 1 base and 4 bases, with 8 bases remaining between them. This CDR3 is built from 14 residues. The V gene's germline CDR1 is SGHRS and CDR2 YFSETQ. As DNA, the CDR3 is TGCGCCAGCAGCTTGACAGGTTTTAATGAAAAACTGTTTTTT. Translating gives CASSLTGFNEKLFF. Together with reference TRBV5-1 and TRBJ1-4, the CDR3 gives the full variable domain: KAGVTQTPRYLIKTRGQQVTLSCSPISGHRSVSWYQQTPGQGLQFLFEYFSETQRNKGNFPGRFSGRQFSNSRSEMNVSTLELGDSALYLCASSLTGFNEKLFFGSGTQLSVL.

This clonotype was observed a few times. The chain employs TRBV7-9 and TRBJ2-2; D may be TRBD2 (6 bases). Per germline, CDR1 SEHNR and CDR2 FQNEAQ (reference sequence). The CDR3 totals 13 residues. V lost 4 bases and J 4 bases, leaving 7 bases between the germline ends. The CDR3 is CASSWRATGELFF. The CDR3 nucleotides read TGTGCCAGCAGCTGGAGGGCCACCGGGGAGCTGTTTTTT.

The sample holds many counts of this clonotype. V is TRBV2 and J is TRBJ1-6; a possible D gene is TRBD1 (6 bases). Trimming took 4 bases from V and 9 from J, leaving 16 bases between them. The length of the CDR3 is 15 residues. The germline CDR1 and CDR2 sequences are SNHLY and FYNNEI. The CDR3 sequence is CASSVPGRRGSPLHF. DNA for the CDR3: TGTGCCAGCAGTGTTCCCGGACGCAGGGGTTCACCCCTCCACTTT.

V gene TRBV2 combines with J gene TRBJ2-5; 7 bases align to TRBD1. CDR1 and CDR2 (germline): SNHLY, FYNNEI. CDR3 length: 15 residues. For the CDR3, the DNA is TGTGCTAGAGATGGCCGGACAGGAAGCGTGGAGACCCAGTACTTC. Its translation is CARDGRTGSVETQYF.

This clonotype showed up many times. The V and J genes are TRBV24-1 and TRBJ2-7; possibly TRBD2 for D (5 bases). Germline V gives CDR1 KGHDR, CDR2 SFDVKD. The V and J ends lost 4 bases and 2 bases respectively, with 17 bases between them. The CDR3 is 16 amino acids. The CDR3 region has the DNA TGTGCCACCAGTGACACGAGAACGGGATCACCCTACGAGCAGTACTTC. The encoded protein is CATSDTRTGSPYEQYF.

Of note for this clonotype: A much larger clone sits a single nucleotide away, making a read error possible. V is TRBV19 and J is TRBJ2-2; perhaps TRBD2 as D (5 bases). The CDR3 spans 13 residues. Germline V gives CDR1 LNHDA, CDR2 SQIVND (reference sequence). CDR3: CASSTRGTGELLF. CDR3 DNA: TGTGCCAGTAGTACGCGTGGAACCGGGGAGCTGCTTTTT.

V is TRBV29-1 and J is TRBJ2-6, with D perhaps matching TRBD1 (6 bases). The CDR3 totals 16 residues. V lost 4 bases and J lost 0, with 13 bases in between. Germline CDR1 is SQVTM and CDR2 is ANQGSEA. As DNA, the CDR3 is TGCAGCGTTGGGACAGAGGAGGTCTCTGGGGCCAACGTCCTGACTTTC. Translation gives CSVGTEEVSGANVLTF.

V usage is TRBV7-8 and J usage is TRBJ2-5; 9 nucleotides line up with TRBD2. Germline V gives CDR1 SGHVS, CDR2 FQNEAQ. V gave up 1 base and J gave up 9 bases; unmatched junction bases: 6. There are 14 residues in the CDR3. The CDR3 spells CASSLVSSGEAQYF. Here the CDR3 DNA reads TGTGCCAGCAGCTTAGTCTCTAGCGGGGAGGCCCAGTACTTC.

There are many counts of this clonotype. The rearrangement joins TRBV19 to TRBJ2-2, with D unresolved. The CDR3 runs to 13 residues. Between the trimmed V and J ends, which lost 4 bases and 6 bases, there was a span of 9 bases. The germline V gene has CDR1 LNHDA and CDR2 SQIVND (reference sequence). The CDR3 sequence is CASSRAYPGELFF. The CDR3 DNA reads TGTGCCAGTAGTAGGGCGTATCCCGGGGAGCTGTTTTTT.

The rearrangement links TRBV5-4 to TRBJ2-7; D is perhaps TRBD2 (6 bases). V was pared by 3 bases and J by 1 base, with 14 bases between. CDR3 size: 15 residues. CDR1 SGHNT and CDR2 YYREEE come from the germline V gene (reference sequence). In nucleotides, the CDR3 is TGTGCCAGCAGCTCCAGCGGGTTCCCTTCCTACGAGCAGTACTTC. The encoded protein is CASSSSGFPSYEQYF.

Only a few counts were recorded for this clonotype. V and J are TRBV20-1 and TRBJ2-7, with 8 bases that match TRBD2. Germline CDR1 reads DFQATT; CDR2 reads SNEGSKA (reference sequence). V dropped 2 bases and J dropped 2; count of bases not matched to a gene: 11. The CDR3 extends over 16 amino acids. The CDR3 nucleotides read TGCAGTGCTAGACCACTAGCGGAGATTTATCCCTACGAGCAGTACTTC. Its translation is CSARPLAEIYPYEQYF.

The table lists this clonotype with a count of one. The CDR3 loop reads CASSFYRGIEQYF. The CDR3 DNA reads as TGTGCCAGCAGTTTTTACAGGGGGATTGAGCAGTACTTC. The rearrangement joins TRBV6-2 or TRBV6-3 to TRBJ2-7; 8 bases align to TRBD1. This CDR3 has 13 amino acids. Germline V gene sequence: CDR1 MNHEY, CDR2 SVGEGT. Trimming removed 4 bases from V and 7 bases from J; junction bases left unmatched: 6.

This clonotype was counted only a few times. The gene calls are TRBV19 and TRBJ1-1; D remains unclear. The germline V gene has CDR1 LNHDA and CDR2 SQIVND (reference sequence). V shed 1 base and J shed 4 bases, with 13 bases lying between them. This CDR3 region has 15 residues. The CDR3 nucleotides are TGTGCCAGTAGTATAGTGGTACAGTCGGGCACTGAAGCTTTCTTT. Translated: CASSIVVQSGTEAFF.

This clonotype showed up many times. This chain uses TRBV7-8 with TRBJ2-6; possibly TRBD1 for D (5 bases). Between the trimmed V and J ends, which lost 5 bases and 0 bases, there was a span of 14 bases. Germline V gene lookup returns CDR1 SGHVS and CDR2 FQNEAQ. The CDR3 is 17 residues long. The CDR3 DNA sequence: TGTGCCAGCAGCCGACGGACGACAGACTCTGGGGCCAACGTCCTGACTTTC. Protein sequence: CASSRRTTDSGANVLTF.

The CDR3 is CASSLRQVPYGYTF. Written as DNA, the CDR3 is TGTGCCAGCAGTTTAAGGCAGGTTCCCTATGGCTACACCTTC. The V and J genes are TRBV2 and TRBJ1-2; D gene unclear. In germline, CDR1 is SNHLY, CDR2 FYNNEI. Trimming pared 5 bases from V and 4 bases from J, leaving 14 bases between. The CDR3 covers 14 residues.

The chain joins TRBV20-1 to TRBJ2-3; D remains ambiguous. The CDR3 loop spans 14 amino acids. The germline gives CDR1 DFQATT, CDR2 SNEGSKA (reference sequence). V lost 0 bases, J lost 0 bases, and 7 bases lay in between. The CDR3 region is CSARDPSSTDTQYF. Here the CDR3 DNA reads TGCAGTGCTAGAGATCCCAGTAGCACAGATACGCAGTATTTT.

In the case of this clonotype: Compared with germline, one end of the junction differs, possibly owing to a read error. The CDR3 DNA reads as TGTGCCAGCAGTGGAGTCCGGGACGGCTCCTGCGAGCAGTACTTC. It yields the protein CASSGVRDGSCEQYF. The chain has TRBV2 and TRBJ2-7; D may match TRBD1 or TRBD2 (5 bases each). Germline V CDR1 and CDR2: SNHLY, FYNNEI. The CDR3 has 15 residues.

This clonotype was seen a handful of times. CDR3 sequence: CASSYWGPYEQYF. CDR3 bases: TGTGCCAGCAGTTACTGGGGGCCCTACGAGCAGTACTTC. This chain links TRBV6-5 with TRBJ2-7; tentative D call: TRBD1 (6 bases). The CDR3 contains 13 residues. V gave up 1 base and J gave up 2 bases, with 6 bases separating them. Germline CDR1 reads MNHEY; CDR2 reads SVGAGI.

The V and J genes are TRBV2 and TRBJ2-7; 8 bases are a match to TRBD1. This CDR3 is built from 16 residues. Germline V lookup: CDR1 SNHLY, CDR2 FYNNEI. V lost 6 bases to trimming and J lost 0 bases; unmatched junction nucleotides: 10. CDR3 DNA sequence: TGTGCCAGCAGACAAACCTCAGGGGGCAGCTCCTACGAGCAGTACTTC. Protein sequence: CASRQTSGGSSYEQYF.